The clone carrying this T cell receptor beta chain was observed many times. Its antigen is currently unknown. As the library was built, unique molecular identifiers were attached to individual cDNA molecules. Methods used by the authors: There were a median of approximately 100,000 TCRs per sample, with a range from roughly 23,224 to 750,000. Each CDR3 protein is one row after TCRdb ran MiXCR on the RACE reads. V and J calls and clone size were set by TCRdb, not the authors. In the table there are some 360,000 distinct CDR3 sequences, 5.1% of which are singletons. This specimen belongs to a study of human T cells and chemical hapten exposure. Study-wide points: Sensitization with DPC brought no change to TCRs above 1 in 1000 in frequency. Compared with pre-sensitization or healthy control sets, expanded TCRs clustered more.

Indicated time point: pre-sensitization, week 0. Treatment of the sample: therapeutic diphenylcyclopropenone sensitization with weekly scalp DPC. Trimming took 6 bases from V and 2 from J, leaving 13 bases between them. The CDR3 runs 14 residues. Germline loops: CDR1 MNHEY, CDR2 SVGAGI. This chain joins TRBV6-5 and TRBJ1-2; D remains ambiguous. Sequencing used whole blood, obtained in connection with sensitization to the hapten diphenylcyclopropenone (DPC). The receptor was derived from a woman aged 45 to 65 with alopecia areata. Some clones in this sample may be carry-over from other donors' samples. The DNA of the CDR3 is TGTGCCAGCAGGCGATCCCAAGTAAACTATGGCTACACCTTC. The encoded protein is CASRRSQVNYGYTF.